This T cell receptor beta chain came from a study of T cell responses to AZD1222 COVID-19 vaccine. Clones were read by immunoSEQ multiplex PCR, and TCRdb kept only the in-frame ones, dropping some. Of about 110,000 clones in the sample, around 96% were seen once. In regard to this clone: Its antigen is currently unknown.

The study, taken as a whole, reports: Variant regions that are unmutated are reportedly the target of nearly half of spike-specific TCRs.

The CDR3 covers 14 residues. The V and J ends lost 3 bases and 2 bases respectively, with 8 bases between them. CDR1 and CDR2 (germline): KGHSH, LQKENI. Here the sequenced sample was peripheral blood, taken on day 0 of AZD1222 vaccination. The sequence was collected from an adult in good health. This rearrangement joins TRBV18 to TRBJ2-4; possibly TRBD1 for D (5 bases). CDR3 bases: TGTGCCAGCTCACCGCAGGGAACCAAAAACATTCAGTACTTC. Encoded protein: CASSPQGTKNIQYF. The whole variable domain, filled in from reference TRBV18 and TRBJ2-4, reads NAGVMQNPRHLVRRRGQEARLRCSPMKGHSHVYWYRQLPEEGLKFMVYLQKENIIDESGMPKERFSAEFPKEGPSILRIQQVVRGDSAAYFCASSPQGTKNIQYFGAGTRLSVL.